This entry concerns a single T cell receptor (beta chain). The source of the sample is a study of blood T cells in healthy people across ages. It was with a sample-barcoded 5' primer and a J-beta primer mix that a second PCR of roughly 7 to 12 cycles was run. TCRdb reanalysed the 5' RACE reads using MiXCR and keeps one entry per CDR3 protein. The table lists about a million distinct CDR3 sequences, more than 30% of them singletons, with about 12% in the top ten. The CDR3 runs 14 residues. The V gene's germline CDR1 is DFQATT and CDR2 SNEGSKA (reference sequence). The V end lost 3 bases, the J end lost 0 bases, and 10 bases lay between the germline ends.

The V and J genes are TRBV20-1 and TRBJ2-3; D not certain. The specimen was blood. The TCR was taken from a man between 18 and 35 years old in good health. The DNA for the CDR3 is TGCAGTGCTAGTGAACATTCTAGCACAGATACGCAGTATTTT. Protein product: CSASEHSSTDTQYF.